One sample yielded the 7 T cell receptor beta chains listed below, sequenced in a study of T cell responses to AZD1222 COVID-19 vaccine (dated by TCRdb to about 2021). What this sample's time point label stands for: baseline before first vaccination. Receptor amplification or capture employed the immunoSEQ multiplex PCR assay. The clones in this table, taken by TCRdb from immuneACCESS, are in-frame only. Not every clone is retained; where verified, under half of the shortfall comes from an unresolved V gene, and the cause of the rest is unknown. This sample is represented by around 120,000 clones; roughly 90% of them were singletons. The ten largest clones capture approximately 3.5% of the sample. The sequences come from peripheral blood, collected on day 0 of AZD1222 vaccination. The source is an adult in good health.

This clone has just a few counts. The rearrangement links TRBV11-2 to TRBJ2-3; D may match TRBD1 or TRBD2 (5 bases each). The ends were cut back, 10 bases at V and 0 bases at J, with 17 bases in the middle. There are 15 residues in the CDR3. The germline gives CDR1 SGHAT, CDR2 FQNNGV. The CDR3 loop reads CATRRDRASTDTQYF. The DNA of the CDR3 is TGTGCCACCCGAAGGGACCGAGCTAGCACAGATACGCAGTATTTT.

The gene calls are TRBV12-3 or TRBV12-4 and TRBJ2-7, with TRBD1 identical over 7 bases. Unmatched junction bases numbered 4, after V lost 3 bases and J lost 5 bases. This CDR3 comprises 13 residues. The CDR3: CASSFPGGNEQYF. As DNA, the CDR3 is TGTGCCAGCAGTTTTCCAGGGGGAAACGAGCAGTACTTC.

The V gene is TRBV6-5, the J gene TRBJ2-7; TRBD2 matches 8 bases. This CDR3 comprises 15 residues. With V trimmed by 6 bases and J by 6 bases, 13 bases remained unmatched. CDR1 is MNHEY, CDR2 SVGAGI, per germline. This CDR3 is CASSPSLGGAVEQYF. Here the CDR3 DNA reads TGTGCCAGCAGCCCGTCTCTCGGGGGGGCAGTCGAGCAGTACTTC.

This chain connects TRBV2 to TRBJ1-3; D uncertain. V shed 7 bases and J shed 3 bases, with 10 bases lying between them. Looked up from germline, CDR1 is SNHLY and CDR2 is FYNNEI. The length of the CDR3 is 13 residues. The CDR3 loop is CASIEGFGNTIYF. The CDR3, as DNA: TGTGCCAGCATTGAGGGTTTTGGAAACACCATATATTTT.

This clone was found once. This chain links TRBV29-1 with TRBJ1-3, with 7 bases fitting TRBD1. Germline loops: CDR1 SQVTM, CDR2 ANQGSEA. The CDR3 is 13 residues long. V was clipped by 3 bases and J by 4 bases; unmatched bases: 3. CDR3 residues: CSVDLDRGNTIYF. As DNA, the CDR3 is TGCAGCGTTGATTTGGACAGGGGAAACACCATATATTTT.

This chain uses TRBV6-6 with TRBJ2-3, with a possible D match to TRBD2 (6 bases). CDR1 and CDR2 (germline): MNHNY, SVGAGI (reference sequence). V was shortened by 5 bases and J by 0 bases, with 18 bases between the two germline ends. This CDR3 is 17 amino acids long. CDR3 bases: TGTGCCAGCAGTCCACCGGAGGGACGGGATAGCACAGATACGCAGTATTTT. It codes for CASSPPEGRDSTDTQYF.

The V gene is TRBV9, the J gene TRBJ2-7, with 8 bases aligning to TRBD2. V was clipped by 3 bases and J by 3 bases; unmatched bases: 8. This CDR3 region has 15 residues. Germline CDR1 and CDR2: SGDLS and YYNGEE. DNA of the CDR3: TGTGCCAGCAGCGAGAGCGGGGGTTTCGGCTACGAGCAGTACTTC. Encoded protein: CASSESGGFGYEQYF.